The 8 T cell receptor beta chains listed next were all sequenced from one sample in a study of cytomegalovirus exposure and HLA in healthy donors (dated by TCRdb to 2015 to 2018). Receptors were amplified or captured by the immunoSEQ multiplex PCR assay. TCRdb retrieved this table from immuneACCESS and kept in-frame rearrangements only. Not all clones are present; in checked studies, unresolved V genes account for under half, and no reason is known for the remainder. Across this sample there are roughly 65,000 clones, with about 91% seen only once. The ten most abundant clones make up under 5.5% of the sample. What was sequenced was PBMCs. These receptors originate from a man younger than 30 in good health and CMV-seropositive.

The chain uses TRBV28 and TRBJ1-2; 7 nucleotides agree with TRBD1. Trimming removed 4 bases from V and 1 base from J; junction bases left unmatched: 6. This CDR3 is 15 amino acids long. Germline V gene lookup returns CDR1 MDHEN and CDR2 SYDVKM. CDR3 residues: CASSSGTAFNYGYTF. In DNA form, the CDR3 reads TGTGCCAGCAGTTCCGGGACAGCCTTTAACTATGGCTACACCTTC.

The J gene is TRBJ2-1, the V gene TRBV18; 12 positions match TRBD1. This CDR3 has 15 residues. Germline V gene lookup returns CDR1 KGHSH and CDR2 LQKENI. After removal of 4 bases from V and 8 bases from J, the junction contained 6 bases not matched to a gene. This CDR3 is CASSLPGQGADEQFF. In DNA form, the CDR3 reads TGTGCCAGCTCACTCCCGGGACAGGGGGCTGATGAGCAGTTCTTC.

The V call is TRBV6-1, the J call TRBJ2-3; 7 bases are shared with TRBD2. From germline, CDR1 is MNHNS and CDR2 SASEGT. CDR3 length: 14 residues. CDR3 in amino acids: CASRLAERTDTQYF. CDR3 coding DNA: TGTGCTTCGCGGCTAGCGGAGCGCACAGATACGCAGTATTTT.

The chain links TRBV25-1 to TRBJ1-5; D gene uncertain. The CDR3 extends over 15 amino acids. Germline-derived CDR1 and CDR2 are MGHDK and SYGVNS. Trimming cost V 2 bases and J 0 bases, with 8 bases left between them. The CDR3 loop reads CASSERGYSNQPQHF. CDR3 coding DNA: TGTGCCAGCAGTGAACGGGGTTATAGCAATCAGCCCCAGCATTTT.

This clone has just a few counts. The V call is TRBV30, the J call TRBJ2-1, with D uncertain. The CDR3 contains 11 residues. Trimming left V 2 bases short and J 5 bases short, with 4 bases between. CDR1 is GTSNPN, CDR2 SVGIG, per germline (reference sequence). Here the CDR3 DNA reads TGTGCCTGGAGTTTCAACAATGAGCAGTTCTTC. Its translation: CAWSFNNEQFF.

The chain has TRBV27 and TRBJ1-1, with D perhaps TRBD1 (5 bases). From germline, CDR1 is MNHEY and CDR2 SMNVEV (reference sequence). The CDR3 spans 13 residues. Trimming pared 6 bases from V and 1 base from J, leaving 9 bases between. This CDR3 is CASRGGRNTEAFF. The CDR3 DNA sequence: TGTGCCAGCAGGGGGGGTCGGAACACTGAAGCTTTCTTT.

The chain combines TRBV6-5 with TRBJ1-1, with D perhaps TRBD1 (5 bases). V was shortened by 8 bases and J by 0 bases, with 13 bases between the two germline ends. The CDR3 runs 14 residues. Looked up from germline, CDR1 is MNHEY and CDR2 is SVGAGI. CDR3 coding DNA: TGTGCCAGCGCGAGGGACTACATGAACACTGAAGCTTTCTTT. Amino acids: CASARDYMNTEAFF.

This clone was seen once. This chain links TRBV10-1 with TRBJ2-7; D not resolved. CDR3 length equals 13 residues. V lost 0 bases to trimming and J lost 4 bases, with 7 bases between them. The germline V gene has CDR1 WNHNN and CDR2 SYGVQD (reference sequence). CDR3 nucleotides: TGCGCCAGCAGTGAGTCGGGCCGGTACGAGCAGTACTTC. This encodes CASSESGRYEQYF.